The sequence of this T cell receptor beta chain was determined in a study of post-analysis software for immune sequencing data. Overall study results and limits: Analysis by F measure revealed that same-batch samples clustered strongly together. With TRBV5-6, TRBV5-1 and TRBV20-1 included, about 5 TRBV segments were more frequent in patients than in controls.

The TCR beta cDNA libraries carried unique molecular identifiers. TCRdb independently ran MiXCR on the PCR reads; one entry per CDR3 protein. This table holds some 890,000 distinct CDR3 sequences, roughly 50% found once. About this clonotype: Antigen unknown.

The CDR3 contains 18 residues. The V end lost 4 bases, the J end lost 3 bases, and 22 bases lay between the germline ends. The V gene's germline CDR1 is ENHRY and CDR2 SYGVKD. The sequencing input was blood. This receptor was taken from a girl between 5 and 17 years old with multiple sclerosis. This chain links TRBV10-3 with TRBJ2-1; the D gene is possibly TRBD1 (5 bases). The CDR3 DNA reads as TGTGCCATCAGTGCCCCTTCTGGGTCAGGTAGGGGCTACAATGAGCAGTTCTTC. This translates into CAISAPSGSGRGYNEQFF.